Included here is one T cell receptor beta chain sequence, with context. Its antigen is still unknown. Looked up from germline, CDR1 is SQVTM and CDR2 is ANQGSEA. The CDR3 totals 17 residues. TCR beta VDJ and CDR3 profiling used genomic DNA as template. From the reads, TCRdb called clonotypes with MiXCR, one entry per CDR3 protein. The sample carries 190,000 or so distinct CDR3 sequences, less than 60% recorded once. This record comes from a study of CD8+CD57+ T cells in acquired aplastic anemia. Study findings and constraints: Controls did not differ significantly from patients in CD8+ Simpson's diversity.

Whoever was chosen for sequencing had shown CD8+CD57+ cell expansion by flow cytometry. Patients were therapy-naive when their blood was sampled. The chain has TRBV29-1 and TRBJ1-4, with 8 bases matching TRBD1. Material for sequencing was sorted CD4+, CD8+, or CD8+CD57+ T cells (not recorded which) from PBMCs. The receptor was derived from a human donor with aplastic anemia. The CDR3, as DNA: TGCAGTCTTCTAGAAGGCAGGGGGCGAGGGACTAATGAAAAACTGTTTTTT. It codes for CSLLEGRGRGTNEKLFF.